The sequence of this TCR beta chain was determined in a study of cytomegalovirus exposure and HLA in healthy donors. The CDR3 spans 11 residues. Looked up from germline, CDR1 is SEHNR and CDR2 is FQNEAQ (reference sequence). It was with 60 Vbeta and 13 Jbeta primers that the PCR ran. The repertoire was sequenced with immunoSEQ multiplex PCR; TCRdb's copy has only in-frame clones and lacks some. This table has 120,000 to 150,000 clones, over 60% appearing once. The TCR was taken from a woman in her fifties or sixties in good health and CMV-seronegative. This chain joins TRBV7-9 and TRBJ1-2; D call uncertain. The sequenced sample was PBMCs. The CDR3 loop is CSVEENYGYTF. The DNA of the CDR3 is TGTTCCGTCGAGGAAAACTATGGCTACACCTTC.